A selection of T cell receptor beta chains follows, all from one sample in a study of cytomegalovirus exposure and HLA in healthy donors. Here immunoSEQ multiplex PCR was the method, and the copy in TCRdb shows in-frame clones only, minus some. With around 97,000 clones in the sample, the ten largest clones hold around 3.2%. Sequencing used PBMCs. Receptors were obtained from a man aged 40-49 years in good health and CMV-seronegative. CDR3s include the opening cysteine and the closing phenylalanine or tryptophan. Each record gives: V gene, D gene, J gene, CDR3 DNA, CDR3 protein. D genes are given only for firm matches.

V gene: TRBV30
D gene: TRBD2
J gene: TRBJ2-3
CDR3 DNA: TGTGCCTGGAGTGTATTAGCGGGGAACACAGATACGCAGTATTTT
CDR3 protein: CAWSVLAGNTDTQYF

V gene: TRBV5-5
D gene: TRBD1
J gene: TRBJ1-3
CDR3 DNA: TGTGCCAGCAATTCGGGACAGCCCAGCTCTGGAAACACCATATATTTT
CDR3 protein: CASNSGQPSSGNTIYF

V gene: TRBV6-1
D gene: TRBD1
J gene: TRBJ2-7
CDR3 DNA: TGTGCCAGCAGGGACAGGGGAACATCCAACTACGAGCAGTACTTC
CDR3 protein: CASRDRGTSNYEQYF

V gene: TRBV28
D gene: TRBD1
J gene: TRBJ2-3
CDR3 DNA: TGTGCCAGCACACCGGGGACAGGGTTTACAGATACGCAGTATTTT
CDR3 protein: CASTPGTGFTDTQYF

V gene: TRBV6-1
D gene: .
J gene: TRBJ1-4
CDR3 DNA: TGTGCCAGCAGTGAAGAAGCGCAAATTAATGAAAAACTGTTTTTT
CDR3 protein: CASSEEAQINEKLFF

V gene: TRBV6-1
D gene: .
J gene: TRBJ1-2
CDR3 DNA: TGTGCCAGCAGTGAAAGAGAGCATCTCTATGGCTACACCTTC
CDR3 protein: CASSEREHLYGYTF

V gene: TRBV7-9
D gene: TRBD1
J gene: TRBJ1-4
CDR3 DNA: TGTGCCAGCAGCTCCGGACAGGGTGGAACTAATGAAAAACTGTTTTTT
CDR3 protein: CASSSGQGGTNEKLFF

V gene: TRBV4-1
D gene: .
J gene: TRBJ1-2
CDR3 DNA: TGCGCCAGCAGCCAAGGGGACCTAGCGTACTATGGCTACACCTTC
CDR3 protein: CASSQGDLAYYGYTF

V gene: TRBV9
D gene: .
J gene: TRBJ2-7
CDR3 DNA: TGTGCCAGCAGCGTAGTCCCATTTGCAGAGGCCTACGAGCAGTACTTC
CDR3 protein: CASSVVPFAEAYEQYF

V gene: TRBV7-9
D gene: .
J gene: TRBJ1-4
CDR3 DNA: TGTGCCAGCAGCCAGGCGGGGGAAAAACTGTTTTTT
CDR3 protein: CASSQAGEKLFF

V gene: TRBV2
D gene: .
J gene: TRBJ2-5
CDR3 DNA: TGTGCCAGCAGTGACCCACAGGGGAGGTACCAAGAGACCCAGTACTTC
CDR3 protein: CASSDPQGRYQETQYF

V gene: TRBV5-5
D gene: TRBD1
J gene: TRBJ1-4
CDR3 DNA: TGTGCCAGCAGCTTGGCCAGGGGGGTAACTAATGAAAAACTGTTTTTT
CDR3 protein: CASSLARGVTNEKLFF

V gene: TRBV30
D gene: .
J gene: TRBJ1-1
CDR3 DNA: TGTGCCTCACTTTATGCCCGGCGGGTCATGAACACTGAAGCTTTCTTT
CDR3 protein: CASLYARRVMNTEAFF

V gene: TRBV30
D gene: TRBD1
J gene: TRBJ1-1
CDR3 DNA: TGTGCCTGGATGCAAACGGACAGGAGGGCTTTCTTT
CDR3 protein: CAWMQTDRRAFF

V gene: TRBV14
D gene: TRBD2
J gene: TRBJ2-1
CDR3 DNA: TGTGCCAGCAGCCCGATAGCGGGGGCCTCCTACAATGAGCAGTTCTTC
CDR3 protein: CASSPIAGASYNEQFF

V gene: TRBV27
D gene: .
J gene: TRBJ1-5
CDR3 DNA: TGTGCCAGCAGTCTAGACCTGAGGCAGCCCCAGCATTTT
CDR3 protein: CASSLDLRQPQHF

V gene: TRBV19
D gene: TRBD1
J gene: TRBJ2-7
CDR3 DNA: TGTGCCAGTAACCCCACCGGGACAGGACCCTACGAGCAGTACTTC
CDR3 protein: CASNPTGTGPYEQYF

V gene: TRBV7-2
D gene: TRBD2
J gene: TRBJ2-7
CDR3 DNA: TGTGCCAGCAGCTTAGTCTCCAGCGGGAAAATCTACGAGCAGTACTTC
CDR3 protein: CASSLVSSGKIYEQYF

V gene: TRBV6-1
D gene: .
J gene: TRBJ1-2
CDR3 DNA: TGTGCCAGCAGTGGATTAGTACGGGGCTACACCTTC
CDR3 protein: CASSGLVRGYTF

V gene: TRBV27
D gene: .
J gene: TRBJ2-1
CDR3 DNA: TGTGCCAGCAGTTCCCGGACAGCTGCTTTTGGAAACAATGAGCAGTTCTTC
CDR3 protein: CASSSRTAAFGNNEQFF